This T cell receptor (beta chain) was identified during a study of T cell responses to AZD1222 COVID-19 vaccine. The protocol was immunoSEQ multiplex PCR, while the TCRdb copy is restricted to in-frame clones and leaves out a portion. The table lists roughly 100,000 clones, 87% of them singletons, with 2.5% to 3% in the top ten. This sequence was found in an adult in good health. The starting material was peripheral blood, obtained on day 0 of AZD1222 vaccination.

The CDR3 sequence: CASSDRGGETGELFF. CDR3 bases: TGTGCCAGCAGCGACAGGGGTGGAGAAACCGGGGAGCTGTTTTTT. J is TRBJ2-2 and V is TRBV6-4, with 8 bases identical to TRBD1. The V and J ends lost 6 bases and 5 bases, in that order; junction bases with no gene match: 8. The CDR3 is 15 amino acids. The germline V gene has CDR1 MRHNA and CDR2 SNTAGT.